The clone carrying this TCR beta chain was seen once. No antigen is known for it. This record comes from a study of T cell responses to AZD1222 COVID-19 vaccine. The study's findings and limits: An increase in Spike-specific TCR breadth and depth was observed after two AZD1222 doses. Baseline seropositives among AZD1222 recipients totaled only five to seven. Mapped onto spike, vaccine-associated CD4 TCRs spanned it and were dominant at 160-218 and 743-854. Mostly white British, mostly female donors; authors suggested clonal diversity may be underestimated.

The V end was cut by 1 base, the J end by 7 bases, with 10 bases between. This CDR3 region has 14 residues. Germline loops: CDR1 SGHTA, CDR2 FQGNSA. Repertoires were generated with immunoSEQ multiplex PCR, while TCRdb's copy carries only in-frame clones and drops some. The sample shows under 130,000 clones, 92% of them seen only once. The origin of this receptor is an adult in good health. The source was peripheral blood, collected on day 0 of AZD1222 vaccination. The chain links TRBV7-2 to TRBJ1-4; D is possibly TRBD1 (5 bases). In DNA form, the CDR3 reads TGTGCCAGCAGCTTAGGGGGGGGATCTGAAAAACTGTTTTTT. Translated: CASSLGGGSEKLFF. The full variable domain, rest sourced from reference TRBV7-2 and TRBJ1-4, is GAGVSQSPSNKVTEKGKDVELRCDPISGHTALYWYRQSLGQGLEFLIYFQGNSAPDKSGLPSDRFSAERTGGSVSTLTIQRTQQEDSAVYLCASSLGGGSEKLFFGSGTQLSVL.